These T cell receptor beta chains were read from a single sample in a study of Ad26.COV2.S vaccination and SARS-CoV-2 variants. Sequencing used immunoSEQ multiplex PCR; TCRdb keeps in-frame clones, though not all of them. This sample has some 350,000 clones, with about 90% found just once. Specimen: peripheral blood, collected after recovery from COVID-19. All receptors come from a human donor who had recovered from COVID-19. Each CDR3 is given with its conserved first and last residue. A D gene is named only where the DNA matches it firmly. Clone sizes are given selectively: once, few, many, or a class where the clone is expanded.

d_gene: NA; j_gene: TRBJ1-6; v_gene: TRBV11-2; abundance: NA; CDR3aa: CASRIVYNSPLHF; CDR3nt: TGTGCCAGCAGGATTGTCTATAATTCACCCCTCCACTTT
d_gene: TRBD1; j_gene: TRBJ2-7; v_gene: TRBV9; abundance: NA; CDR3aa: CASSPTRTGSYEQYF; CDR3nt: TGTGCCAGCAGCCCCACCCGGACAGGTTCCTACGAGCAGTACTTC
d_gene: TRBD1; j_gene: TRBJ1-2; v_gene: TRBV24-1; abundance: NA; CDR3aa: CATMEGASNYGYTF; CDR3nt: TGTGCCACCATGGAGGGGGCGTCTAACTATGGCTACACCTTC
d_gene: TRBD2; j_gene: TRBJ2-7; v_gene: TRBV4-2; abundance: few; CDR3aa: CASSQDQRGTTYEQYF; CDR3nt: TGTGCCAGCAGCCAAGATCAGCGGGGAACGACCTACGAGCAGTACTTC
d_gene: NA; j_gene: TRBJ2-3; v_gene: TRBV19; abundance: NA; CDR3aa: CASRSGGTDTQYF; CDR3nt: TGTGCCAGTAGATCGGGCGGAACAGATACGCAGTATTTT
d_gene: NA; j_gene: TRBJ1-5; v_gene: TRBV4-1; abundance: NA; CDR3aa: CASSQGVSGDSNQPQHF; CDR3nt: TGCGCCAGCAGCCAAGGTGTATCAGGGGATAGCAATCAGCCCCAGCATTTT
d_gene: NA; j_gene: TRBJ2-4; v_gene: TRBV6-1; abundance: NA; CDR3aa: CASSARHLPLAKNIQYF; CDR3nt: TGTGCCAGCAGTGCCCGACATCTACCACTAGCCAAAAACATTCAGTACTTC
d_gene: NA; j_gene: TRBJ2-1; v_gene: TRBV9; abundance: NA; CDR3aa: CASSVEQGDEQFF; CDR3nt: TGTGCCAGCAGCGTAGAACAGGGCGATGAGCAGTTCTTC
d_gene: TRBD2; j_gene: TRBJ2-2; v_gene: TRBV11-2; abundance: NA; CDR3aa: CASSWGLADTGELFF; CDR3nt: TGTGCCAGCAGCTGGGGACTAGCGGACACCGGGGAGCTGTTTTTT
d_gene: TRBD2; j_gene: TRBJ2-1; v_gene: TRBV7-3; abundance: NA; CDR3aa: CASSLSGGYYNEQFF; CDR3nt: TGTGCCAGCAGCCTTAGCGGGGGATACTACAATGAGCAGTTCTTC
d_gene: NA; j_gene: TRBJ1-1; v_gene: TRBV2; abundance: NA; CDR3aa: CASNLRRPPNTEAFF; CDR3nt: TGTGCCAGCAATCTTAGAAGACCTCCGAACACTGAAGCTTTCTTT
d_gene: TRBD2; j_gene: TRBJ2-3; v_gene: TRBV10-3; abundance: NA; CDR3aa: CAISDGSGGAGDTQYF; CDR3nt: TGTGCCATCAGTGACGGTAGCGGGGGGGCCGGAGATACGCAGTATTTT
d_gene: TRBD1; j_gene: TRBJ2-1; v_gene: TRBV2; abundance: NA; CDR3aa: CASRTTGGHEQFF; CDR3nt: TGTGCCAGCAGGACGACAGGGGGGCATGAGCAGTTCTTC
d_gene: NA; j_gene: TRBJ2-6; v_gene: TRBV29-1; abundance: once; CDR3aa: CSVAQTSGANVLTF; CDR3nt: TGCAGCGTTGCACAAACCTCTGGGGCCAACGTCCTGACTTTC
d_gene: TRBD2; j_gene: TRBJ2-7; v_gene: TRBV9; abundance: NA; CDR3aa: CATPLFMTSGGAVLHEQYF; CDR3nt: TGTGCAACCCCCTTGTTTATGACTAGCGGGGGGGCGGTTCTGCACGAGCAGTACTTC
d_gene: TRBD1; j_gene: TRBJ2-1; v_gene: TRBV7-3; abundance: once; CDR3aa: CASSSKGGEMRNEQFF; CDR3nt: TGTGCCAGCAGCTCTAAAGGGGGCGAGATGAGGAATGAGCAGTTCTTC
d_gene: NA; j_gene: TRBJ2-5; v_gene: TRBV11-2; abundance: NA; CDR3aa: CASSYKTQYF; CDR3nt: TGTGCCAGCAGCTATAAAACCCAGTACTTC
d_gene: NA; j_gene: TRBJ1-2; v_gene: TRBV6-4; abundance: NA; CDR3aa: CASSDSGVGYTF; CDR3nt: TGTGCCAGCAGTGACTCGGGGGTAGGCTACACCTTC
d_gene: TRBD1; j_gene: TRBJ2-7; v_gene: TRBV5-4; abundance: NA; CDR3aa: CASSPGTGGYEQYF; CDR3nt: TGTGCCAGCAGCCCGGGGACAGGTGGTTACGAGCAGTACTTC
d_gene: TRBD1; j_gene: TRBJ1-4; v_gene: TRBV7-9; abundance: NA; CDR3aa: CASSLRRGRRENEKLFF; CDR3nt: TGTGCCAGCAGCTTACGCAGGGGGCGAAGGGAAAATGAAAAACTGTTTTTT
d_gene: TRBD2; j_gene: TRBJ2-1; v_gene: TRBV7-7; abundance: once; CDR3aa: CASSLGTSGYNEQFF; CDR3nt: TGTGCTAGCAGCTTAGGGACTAGCGGCTACAATGAGCAGTTCTTC
d_gene: NA; j_gene: TRBJ2-7; v_gene: TRBV29-1; abundance: NA; CDR3aa: CSVRGSNGPNYEQYF; CDR3nt: TGCAGCGTACGGGGGTCAAATGGACCGAACTACGAGCAGTACTTC